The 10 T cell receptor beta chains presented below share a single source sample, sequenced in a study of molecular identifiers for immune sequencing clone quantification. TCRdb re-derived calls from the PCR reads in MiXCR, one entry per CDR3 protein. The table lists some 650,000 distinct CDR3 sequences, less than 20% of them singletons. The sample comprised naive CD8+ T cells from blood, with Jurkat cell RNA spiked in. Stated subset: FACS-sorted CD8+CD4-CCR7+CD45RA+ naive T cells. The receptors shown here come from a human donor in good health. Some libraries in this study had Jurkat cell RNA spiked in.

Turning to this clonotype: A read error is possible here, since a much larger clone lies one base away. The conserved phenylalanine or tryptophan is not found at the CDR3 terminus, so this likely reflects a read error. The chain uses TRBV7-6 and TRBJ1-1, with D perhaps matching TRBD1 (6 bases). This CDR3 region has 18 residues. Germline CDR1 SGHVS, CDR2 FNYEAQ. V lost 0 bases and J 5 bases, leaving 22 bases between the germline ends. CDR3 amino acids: CASSLASGGTKQGTEAFL. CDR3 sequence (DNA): TGTGCCAGCAGCTTAGCGTCCGGGGGAACAAAGCAGGGGACTGAAGCTTTCTTG.

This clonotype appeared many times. CDR3 DNA sequence: TGTGCCAGCAGCTCAGCCGGTACAGGGTTGTACCAAGAGACCCAGTACTTC. Encoded protein: CASSSAGTGLYQETQYF. The gene calls are TRBV7-9 and TRBJ2-5; TRBD1 is a possible D gene (6 bases). The length of the CDR3 is 17 residues. V gave up 4 bases and J gave up 0 bases, with 18 bases separating them. Germline V gene sequence: CDR1 SEHNR, CDR2 FQNEAQ (reference sequence).

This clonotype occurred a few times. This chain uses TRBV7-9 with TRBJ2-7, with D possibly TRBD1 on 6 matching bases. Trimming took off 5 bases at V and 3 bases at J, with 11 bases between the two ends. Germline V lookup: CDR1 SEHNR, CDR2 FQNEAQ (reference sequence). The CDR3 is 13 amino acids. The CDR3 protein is CASSQQGYYEQYF. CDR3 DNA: TGTGCCAGCAGCCAACAGGGTTACTACGAGCAGTACTTC.

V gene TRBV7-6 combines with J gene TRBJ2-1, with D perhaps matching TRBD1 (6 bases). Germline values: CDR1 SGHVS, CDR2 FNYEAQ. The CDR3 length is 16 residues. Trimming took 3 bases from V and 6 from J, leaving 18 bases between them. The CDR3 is CASSLGVGTRCNEQFF. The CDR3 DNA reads TGTGCCAGCAGCTTGGGAGTCGGGACAAGGTGCAATGAGCAGTTCTTC.

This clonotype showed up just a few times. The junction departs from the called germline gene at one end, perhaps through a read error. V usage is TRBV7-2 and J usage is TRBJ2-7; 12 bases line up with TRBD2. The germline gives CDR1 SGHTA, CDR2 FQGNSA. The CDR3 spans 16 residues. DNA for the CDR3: TGTGCCAGCAGCCTAGCGGGAGGGGGCAAACGCTACGAGCAGTACTTC. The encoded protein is CASSLAGGGKRYEQYF.

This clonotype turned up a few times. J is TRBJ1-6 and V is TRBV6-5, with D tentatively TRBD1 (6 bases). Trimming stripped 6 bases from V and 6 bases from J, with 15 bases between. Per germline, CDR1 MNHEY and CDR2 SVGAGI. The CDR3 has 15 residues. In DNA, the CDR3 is TGTGCCAGCAGACCTTTGGGACAACTTAATTCACCCCTCCACTTT. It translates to CASRPLGQLNSPLHF.

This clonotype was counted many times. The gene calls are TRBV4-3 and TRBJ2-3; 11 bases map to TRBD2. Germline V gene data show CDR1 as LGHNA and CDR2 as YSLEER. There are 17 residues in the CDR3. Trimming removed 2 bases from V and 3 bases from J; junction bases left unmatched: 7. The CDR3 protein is CASSQSTSGIGTDTQYF. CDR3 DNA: TGCGCCAGCAGCCAATCGACTAGCGGGATTGGAACAGATACGCAGTATTTT.

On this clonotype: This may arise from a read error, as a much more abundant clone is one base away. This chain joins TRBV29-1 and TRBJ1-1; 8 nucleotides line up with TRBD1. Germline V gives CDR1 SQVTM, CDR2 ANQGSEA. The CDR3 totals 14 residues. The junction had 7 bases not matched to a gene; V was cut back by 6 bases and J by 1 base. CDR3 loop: CSVRKGQANTEAFF. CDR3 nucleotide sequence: TGCAGCGTGAGAAAGGGACAGGCGAACACTGAAGCTTTCTTT.

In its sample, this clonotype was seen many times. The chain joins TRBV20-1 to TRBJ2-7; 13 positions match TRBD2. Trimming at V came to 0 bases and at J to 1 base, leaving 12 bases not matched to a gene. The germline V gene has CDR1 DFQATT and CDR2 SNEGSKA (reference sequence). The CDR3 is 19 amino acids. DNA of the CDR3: TGCAGTGCTAGAGAGGATACTAGCGGGGGGGCTTTTATGTCCTACGAGCAGTACTTC. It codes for CSAREDTSGGAFMSYEQYF.

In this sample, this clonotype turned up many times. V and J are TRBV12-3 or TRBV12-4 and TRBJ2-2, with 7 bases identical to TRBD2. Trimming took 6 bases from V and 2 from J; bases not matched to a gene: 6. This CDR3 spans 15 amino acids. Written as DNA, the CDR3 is TGTGCCAGCAGCCAAAGCGGGGAAAACACCGGGGAGCTGTTTTTT. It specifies CASSQSGENTGELFF.